This TCR beta chain is drawn from a study of vaccination and CD4 T cells after COVID-19. The CDR3 has 14 amino acids. The ends lost 4 bases at V and 9 bases at J; junction bases unmatched: 5. The germline gives CDR1 GTSNPN, CDR2 SVGIG (reference sequence). As concerns this clonotype: No antigen is known for it.

Sequencing of DNA taken from cultured CD4+ T cells relied on the Oncomine TCR Beta short-read assay. Using its own MiXCR run on the PCR reads, TCRdb lists one record per CDR3 protein. This sample carries about 23,000 distinct CDR3 sequences, around two thirds of them seen once, and the ten largest clones take roughly a fifth. Whole-study findings and limits: The rise in median SARS-CoV-2-reactive clonotypes, from around 20 to 38, was not significant.

The sample's treatment: roughly 10-day PBMC culture with coronavirus spike peptide pools or control peptides (ViraFEST assay). This specimen was CD4+ T cells from blood, cultured in vitro, taken after SARS-CoV-2 vaccination. The clonotype originates from a human donor who received a COVID-19 vaccine. The chain combines TRBV30 with TRBJ1-6; TRBD1 aligns across 11 bases. CDR3 sequence: CAWTRTGGTSPLHF. The CDR3 bases are TGTGCCTGGACCCGGACAGGGGGCACTTCACCCCTCCACTTT.